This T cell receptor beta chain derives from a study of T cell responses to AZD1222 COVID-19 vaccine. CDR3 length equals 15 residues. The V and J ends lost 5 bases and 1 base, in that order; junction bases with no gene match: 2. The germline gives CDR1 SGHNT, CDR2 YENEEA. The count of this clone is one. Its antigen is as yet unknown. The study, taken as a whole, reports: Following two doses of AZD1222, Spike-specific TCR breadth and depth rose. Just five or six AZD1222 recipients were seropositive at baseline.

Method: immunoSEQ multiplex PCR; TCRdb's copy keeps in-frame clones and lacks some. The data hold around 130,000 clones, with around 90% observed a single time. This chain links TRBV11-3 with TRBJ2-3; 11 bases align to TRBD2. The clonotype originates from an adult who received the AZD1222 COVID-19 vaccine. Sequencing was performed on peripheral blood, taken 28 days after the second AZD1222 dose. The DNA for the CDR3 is TGTGCCAGCAGCGCGGGACTAGCGGGCACAGATACGCAGTATTTT. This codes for CASSAGLAGTDTQYF. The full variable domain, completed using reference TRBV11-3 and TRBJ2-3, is EAGVVQSPRYKIIEKKQPVAFWCNPISGHNTLYWYLQNLGQGPELLIRYENEEAVDDSQLPKDRFSAERLKGVDSTLKIQPAELGDSAVYLCASSAGLAGTDTQYFGPGTRLTVL.